Below, 24 T cell receptor beta chains from the same sample are listed, as sequenced in a study of Graves' ophthalmopathy and Graves' hyperthyroidism. Amplification of the TCR beta CDR3 regions used RNA transcripts (as template). HTBI primers were used in a first-round RT-PCR, which preceded a second-round multiplex PCR. Each CDR3 protein gets one entry after TCRdb re-called the multiplex PCR reads with MiXCR. This table holds 200,000 to 250,000 distinct CDR3 sequences, under 25% found once. Source material: peripheral blood. Receptors originate from a woman between 45 and 60 years old with Graves' ophthalmopathy.

This clonotype showed up many times. The V and J genes are TRBV27 and TRBJ2-7; TRBD2 agrees at 7 bases. The CDR3 contains 18 residues. Germline V gene data show CDR1 as MNHEY and CDR2 as SMNVEV (reference sequence). Trimming cost V 4 bases and J 7 bases; bases outside gene matches: 22. The CDR3 loop is CASSSPLTQVAGVSEQYF. Here the CDR3 DNA reads TGTGCCAGCAGTTCCCCACTAACCCAGGTGGCGGGAGTGAGTGAGCAGTACTTC.

This clonotype was found many times. This rearrangement joins TRBV4-1 to TRBJ1-1; D remains unclear. V was pared by 1 base and J by 6 bases, with 12 bases between. CDR3 length: 14 amino acids. Germline V gene data show CDR1 as MGHRA and CDR2 as YSYEKL. CDR3: CASSQVIVYSEAFF. The CDR3, as DNA: TGCGCCAGCAGCCAAGTCATTGTTTACTCTGAAGCTTTCTTT.

This clonotype was seen many times. The V and J genes are TRBV12-3 or TRBV12-4 and TRBJ2-7; 8 nucleotides align to TRBD1. The CDR3 has 14 amino acids. With V trimmed by 6 bases and J by 6 bases, 10 bases remained unmatched. CDR3 in DNA: TGTGCCAGCAGGGAGACAGGGGCCTTTCGCGAGCAGTACTTC. Its protein product is CASRETGAFREQYF.

This clonotype occurred a few times. This chain links TRBV30 with TRBJ2-2; D might be TRBD2 (6 bases). The CDR3 is 12 residues long. CDR1 and CDR2 from the germline V gene are GTSNPN and SVGIG (reference sequence). The V gene lost 3 bases and the J gene lost 7 bases, with 9 bases spanning the gap. The chain's CDR3 is CAWSPRGGELFF. The CDR3 coding sequence is TGTGCCTGGAGCCCGCGGGGCGGGGAGCTGTTTTTT.

The chain joins TRBV12-3 or TRBV12-4 to TRBJ2-7; D is ambiguous. V lost 3 bases and J 3 bases, leaving 9 bases between the germline ends. The CDR3 consists of 13 residues. CDR3 residues: CASSFGSNYEQYF. As DNA, the CDR3 is TGTGCCAGCAGTTTCGGCAGCAACTACGAGCAGTACTTC.

V gene TRBV5-1 combines with J gene TRBJ2-7; D is possibly TRBD2 (5 bases). V was shortened by 7 bases and J by 2 bases, with 13 bases between the two germline ends. Germline-derived CDR1 and CDR2 are SGHRS and YFSETQ. The CDR3 extends over 13 amino acids. As DNA, the CDR3 is TGCGCCAGCTGGGGAGCCTCCACCTACGAGCAGTACTTC. It yields the protein CASWGASTYEQYF.

This clonotype was counted only a few times. The V call is TRBV20-1, the J call TRBJ2-7; 7 positions match TRBD2. Germline V gives CDR1 DFQATT, CDR2 SNEGSKA (reference sequence). CDR3 length: 13 residues. The V gene end was trimmed by 8 bases and the J gene end by 7 bases; junction bases not matched to a gene: 14. The CDR3 region has the DNA TGCAGTCTTAGAGTTCCAGGGACTATGGAGCAGTACTTC. Its protein is CSLRVPGTMEQYF.

This clonotype was seen ten or more times. The chain uses TRBV5-1 and TRBJ2-2, with D possibly TRBD2 on 5 matching bases. With 0 bases removed from V and 4 bases from J, the gap between germline ends came to 13 bases. Germline assignment: CDR1 SGHRS and CDR2 YFSETQ. CDR3 length equals 16 residues. The CDR3 reads CASSLANSVGTGELFF. In DNA, the CDR3 is TGCGCCAGCAGCTTGGCCAATAGCGTGGGCACCGGGGAGCTGTTTTTT.

This clonotype was counted many times. This sequence joins TRBV28 and TRBJ2-1; 9 nucleotides line up with TRBD2. V was pared by 7 bases and J by 0 bases, with 4 bases of the junction left unmatched. Germline V lookup: CDR1 MDHEN, CDR2 SYDVKM. This CDR3 is built from 15 residues. Here the CDR3 reads CASTAGGSSYNEQFF. Here the CDR3 DNA reads TGTGCCAGCACGGCGGGAGGGAGCTCCTACAATGAGCAGTTCTTC. Supplemented by reference TRBV28 and TRBJ2-1, the full variable domain reads DVKVTQSSRYLVKRTGEKVFLECVQDMDHENMFWYRQDPGLGLRLIYFSYDVKMKEKGDIPEGYSVSREKKERFSLILESASTNQTSMYLCASTAGGSSYNEQFFGPGTRLTVL.

This clonotype was recorded at least ten times. The chain combines TRBV9 with TRBJ2-2, with a weak D call TRBD2 (6 bases). Trimming removed 5 bases at V and 2 bases at J, with 16 bases between. This CDR3 contains 16 residues. The V gene's germline CDR1 is SGDLS and CDR2 YYNGEE. The CDR3 protein is CASSPGRLSNTGELFF. CDR3 nucleotide sequence: TGTGCCAGCAGTCCTGGGAGGCTGTCCAACACCGGGGAGCTGTTTTTT.

The V call is TRBV12-3 or TRBV12-4, the J call TRBJ1-3; no clear D. The germline V and J ends were trimmed by 8 bases and 0 bases, with 11 bases remaining between them. There are 14 residues in the CDR3. This CDR3 reads CASARTSSGNTIYF. The DNA for the CDR3 is TGTGCCAGCGCTAGGACCAGCTCTGGAAACACCATATATTTT.

This clonotype was seen ten or more times. The chain couples TRBV10-3 to TRBJ1-1; D remains ambiguous. Germline assignment: CDR1 ENHRY and CDR2 SYGVKD. V was shortened by 9 bases and J by 3 bases, with 14 bases between the two germline ends. The CDR3 loop spans 13 amino acids. The CDR3 protein is CAISPSGYTEAFF. The CDR3 region has the DNA TGTGCCATATCCCCCTCGGGGTACACTGAAGCTTTCTTT.

The chain couples TRBV24-1 to TRBJ2-6, with D unclear. CDR1 KGHDR and CDR2 SFDVKD come from the germline V gene. The V end lost 3 bases, the J end lost 2 bases, and 7 bases lay between the germline ends. The CDR3 covers 15 residues. CDR3 DNA sequence: TGTGCCACCAGTGATAGTAGAGCTGGGGCCAACGTCCTGACTTTC. Its translation is CATSDSRAGANVLTF.

The table lists this clonotype with many counts. The rearrangement uses TRBV20-1 and TRBJ2-7, with D hard to call. The CDR3 has 12 amino acids. V was trimmed by 2 bases and J by 0 bases, leaving 5 bases between them. Germline V gives CDR1 DFQATT, CDR2 SNEGSKA (reference sequence). Here the CDR3 DNA reads TGCAGTGCTAGACAGGCCTCCTACGAGCAGTACTTC. It translates to CSARQASYEQYF.

The chain recombines TRBV27 with TRBJ1-5; D is undetermined. Deletions cut 3 bases from V and 1 base from J, with 7 bases between. The CDR3 loop spans 14 amino acids. Germline assignment: CDR1 MNHEY and CDR2 SMNVEV (reference sequence). CDR3 nucleotides: TGTGCCAGCAGTTTCGAGGGAAGCAATCAGCCCCAGCATTTT. This codes for CASSFEGSNQPQHF.

Concerning this clonotype: The junction shows a germline mismatch at one end, possibly a read error. The V call is TRBV18, the J call TRBJ1-1; D perhaps matches TRBD1 (5 bases). CDR1 and CDR2 from the germline V gene are KGHSH and LQKENI. The CDR3 consists of 14 residues. The CDR3 sequence is CASSPTDSYTEAYF. DNA for the CDR3: TGTGCCAGCTCACCCACAGACAGTTACACTGAAGCTTACTTT.

The chain recombines TRBV15 with TRBJ2-2; D is unclear. The V end lost 5 bases, the J end lost 5 bases, and 15 bases lay between the germline ends. CDR1 is LNHNV and CDR2 is YYDKDF in the germline V gene (reference sequence). The CDR3 sequence is 15 residues long. Here the CDR3 reads CATSHPLWRTGELFF. CDR3 bases: TGTGCCACCAGCCATCCCCTATGGCGGACCGGGGAGCTGTTTTTT.

This clonotype was seen at least ten times. The rearrangement joins TRBV6-1 to TRBJ2-7; tentatively, D is TRBD1 (7 bases). V dropped 6 bases and J dropped 2 bases, with 14 bases sitting between them. CDR1 is MNHNS and CDR2 is SASEGT in the germline V gene. The CDR3 length is 14 residues. The CDR3, as DNA: TGTGCCAGCAGGGAGACAGGGAGGCCCTACGAGCAGTACTTC. Translating it yields CASRETGRPYEQYF.

This clonotype has ten or more counts. V and J are TRBV20-1 and TRBJ1-5, with D possibly matching TRBD1 (5 bases). Germline V gene lookup returns CDR1 DFQATT and CDR2 SNEGSKA (reference sequence). V lost 2 bases and J 2 bases, leaving 13 bases between the germline ends. The length of the CDR3 is 15 residues. This chain's CDR3 is CSARTPGMGNQPQHF. The DNA of the CDR3 is TGCAGTGCTAGAACTCCAGGGATGGGCAATCAGCCCCAGCATTTT.

The V gene is TRBV18, the J gene TRBJ1-6, with D possibly being TRBD1 (6 bases). The CDR3 consists of 14 residues. The V end was cut by 6 bases, the J end by 7 bases, with 13 bases between. Germline V CDR1 and CDR2: KGHSH, LQKENI. The CDR3 here is CASSPGTINSPLHF. As DNA, the CDR3 is TGTGCCAGCTCTCCCGGGACAATAAATTCACCCCTCCACTTT.

This clonotype has at least ten counts. This rearrangement joins TRBV28 to TRBJ2-6; D gene ambiguous. Germline V gives CDR1 MDHEN, CDR2 SYDVKM. The germline V and J ends were trimmed by 7 bases and 1 base, with 8 bases remaining between them. The CDR3 totals 14 residues. The CDR3 sequence: CASTTASGANVLTF. The CDR3 DNA is TGTGCCAGCACCACGGCATCTGGGGCCAACGTCCTGACTTTC.

This chain joins TRBV9 and TRBJ2-7; D is possibly TRBD1 (7 bases). Germline V CDR1 and CDR2: SGDLS, YYNGEE. V was shortened by 3 bases and J by 0 bases, with 16 bases between the two germline ends. The CDR3 totals 16 residues. The CDR3 region has the DNA TGTGCCAGCAGCGGGAGCAGGGGGGACCCCTCCTACGAGCAGTACTTC. Encoded protein: CASSGSRGDPSYEQYF.

Many counts were recorded for this clonotype. The chain uses TRBV4-2 and TRBJ1-6; 9 bases match TRBD1. The CDR3 has 16 amino acids. Unmatched junction bases numbered 10, after V lost 3 bases and J lost 10 bases. Germline V CDR1 and CDR2: LGHNA, YNFKEQ. The CDR3 DNA reads TGTGCCAGCAGCCAGGTGGGACAGGGAACTCGGTCACCCCTCCACTTT. It codes for CASSQVGQGTRSPLHF.

Ten or more counts support this clonotype. V usage is TRBV19 and J usage is TRBJ1-5; D might be TRBD1 (6 bases). CDR1 LNHDA and CDR2 SQIVND come from the germline V gene (reference sequence). This CDR3 comprises 16 residues. V was clipped by 2 bases and J by 4 bases, with 15 bases between them. CDR3 DNA: TGTGCCAGTAGTATAAAGGTGGGGGCAGAAAATCAGCCCCAGCATTTT. Protein product: CASSIKVGAENQPQHF.